This is a list of T cell receptor beta chains from one sample in a study of T cell changes during pregnancy in multiple sclerosis. TCRdb's copy holds only in-frame clones and misses some; the assay was immunoSEQ multiplex PCR. This sample has tens of thousands of clones; approximately 90% occur once, and the top ten carry 0.55% to 0.65%. Sequenced here: CD4+ T cells from peripheral blood mononuclear cells, sampled in the first trimester of pregnancy. These receptors all come from a female donor with multiple sclerosis, enrolled in a pregnancy study. CDR3s include the opening cysteine and the closing phenylalanine or tryptophan. A D gene is named only where the DNA matches it firmly. Clone size is given for some rows only: seen once, a few or many times, or a class if the clone is expanded.

j_gene: TRBJ2-2
d_gene: -
abundance: -
v_gene: TRBV5-1
CDR3nt: TGCGCCAGCAGCTTGAGCCCGACTTTCCCGAACACCGGGGAGCTGTTTTTT
CDR3aa: CASSLSPTFPNTGELFF

j_gene: TRBJ1-6
d_gene: TRBD1
abundance: -
v_gene: TRBV5-4
CDR3nt: TGTGCCAGCAGCCTTGGAACGGCAGGGACAGTTAGTTCACCCCTCCACTTT
CDR3aa: CASSLGTAGTVSSPLHF

j_gene: TRBJ2-3
d_gene: TRBD1
abundance: -
v_gene: TRBV6-1
CDR3nt: TGTGCCAGCAGTGAATGGCTGACAGGGCTGAACACAGATACGCAGTATTTT
CDR3aa: CASSEWLTGLNTDTQYF

j_gene: TRBJ1-2
d_gene: TRBD1
abundance: -
v_gene: TRBV6-4
CDR3nt: TGTGCCAGCAGTGCGCCAGGGGGTGGCTACACCTTC
CDR3aa: CASSAPGGGYTF

j_gene: TRBJ2-1
d_gene: TRBD2
abundance: -
v_gene: TRBV7-9
CDR3nt: TGTGCCAGCAGCCCTACCCGTAGCGGGAGGGGCTCCTACAATGAGCAGTTCTTC
CDR3aa: CASSPTRSGRGSYNEQFF

j_gene: TRBJ1-5
d_gene: -
abundance: once
v_gene: TRBV2
CDR3nt: TGTGCCAGCAGTGCGCAGGGCAGAAACAATCAGCCCCAGCATTTT
CDR3aa: CASSAQGRNNQPQHF

j_gene: TRBJ2-2
d_gene: -
abundance: -
v_gene: TRBV6-5
CDR3nt: TGTGCCAGCATGAGAGGGGGGGCTACCGGGGAGCTGTTTTTT
CDR3aa: CASMRGGATGELFF

j_gene: TRBJ1-6
d_gene: -
abundance: -
v_gene: TRBV6-5
CDR3nt: TGTGCCAGCAGAGATCAGGGCGGGGAATCACCCCTCCACTTT
CDR3aa: CASRDQGGESPLHF

j_gene: TRBJ2-3
d_gene: TRBD2
abundance: -
v_gene: TRBV30
CDR3nt: TGTGCCTGGAGTGTAACTAGCGGGGGGGCCGGAGATACGCAGTATTTT
CDR3aa: CAWSVTSGGAGDTQYF

j_gene: TRBJ1-5
d_gene: -
abundance: -
v_gene: TRBV19
CDR3nt: TGTGCCAGTAGCAACAGGGTGGTGGGCCAGCCCCAGCATTTT
CDR3aa: CASSNRVVGQPQHF

j_gene: TRBJ1-4
d_gene: -
abundance: -
v_gene: TRBV5-5
CDR3nt: TGTGCCAGCAGCCAGCAGGGTGCAACTAATGAAAAACTGTTTTTT
CDR3aa: CASSQQGATNEKLFF

j_gene: TRBJ1-3
d_gene: TRBD1
abundance: once
v_gene: TRBV5-1
CDR3nt: TGCGCCAGCAGCCCGTACCGACAGGGGGCCGCGATCTCTGGAAACACCATATATTTT
CDR3aa: CASSPYRQGAAISGNTIYF

j_gene: TRBJ2-1
d_gene: -
abundance: -
v_gene: TRBV5-1
CDR3nt: TGCGCCAGCAGCTGGGAGGCCCTCGGTGAGCAGTTCTTC
CDR3aa: CASSWEALGEQFF

j_gene: TRBJ2-7
d_gene: TRBD2
abundance: -
v_gene: TRBV18
CDR3nt: TGTGCCAGCTCACCCTTGGGACTAGCGGGAGCAAGCGAGCAGTACTTC
CDR3aa: CASSPLGLAGASEQYF

j_gene: TRBJ2-1
d_gene: -
abundance: -
v_gene: TRBV4-3
CDR3nt: TGCGCCAGCAGCCAAGAGGGACACAGCGATGAGCAGTTCTTC
CDR3aa: CASSQEGHSDEQFF

j_gene: TRBJ2-1
d_gene: TRBD2
abundance: -
v_gene: TRBV5-6
CDR3nt: TGTGCCAGCAGCCCGGCCGGGACTATATACGATGAGCAGTTCTTC
CDR3aa: CASSPAGTIYDEQFF

j_gene: TRBJ2-1
d_gene: TRBD1
abundance: -
v_gene: TRBV27
CDR3nt: TGTGCCAGCAGTTTCCCGACAGGGGGTTACTACAATGAGCAGTTCTTC
CDR3aa: CASSFPTGGYYNEQFF

j_gene: TRBJ2-3
d_gene: TRBD2
abundance: -
v_gene: TRBV19
CDR3nt: TGTGCCAGTAGTCCCCGGTGGAGGCGGGAGGACACAGATACGCAGTATTTT
CDR3aa: CASSPRWRREDTDTQYF

j_gene: TRBJ1-6
d_gene: TRBD1
abundance: once
v_gene: TRBV6-1
CDR3nt: TGTGCCAGCAGTGGCCCCCTACAGGGGGGTTACAATTCACCCCTCCACTTT
CDR3aa: CASSGPLQGGYNSPLHF

j_gene: TRBJ1-1
d_gene: TRBD1
abundance: -
v_gene: TRBV2
CDR3nt: TGTGCCAGCAGGGGACAGGTGAACACTGAAGCTTTCTTT
CDR3aa: CASRGQVNTEAFF

j_gene: TRBJ2-3
d_gene: -
abundance: -
v_gene: TRBV2
CDR3nt: TGTGCCAGCAGTGAAGGACGGGAGTTCACAGATACGCAGTATTTT
CDR3aa: CASSEGREFTDTQYF

j_gene: TRBJ2-7
d_gene: TRBD2
abundance: -
v_gene: TRBV28
CDR3nt: TGTGCCAGCGGTGGGACTAGCGGGTTGAGGCCCTACGAGCAGTACTTC
CDR3aa: CASGGTSGLRPYEQYF

j_gene: TRBJ2-3
d_gene: -
abundance: -
v_gene: TRBV11-2
CDR3nt: TGTGCCAGCAGCTTACCAAGCACAGATACGCAGTATTTT
CDR3aa: CASSLPSTDTQYF

j_gene: TRBJ2-1
d_gene: TRBD2
abundance: -
v_gene: TRBV7-9
CDR3nt: TGTGCCAGCAGCCTGGGGGGGGTAGCGTATACCTACAATGAGCAGTTCTTC
CDR3aa: CASSLGGVAYTYNEQFF

j_gene: TRBJ2-1
d_gene: TRBD1
abundance: -
v_gene: TRBV5-1
CDR3nt: TGCGCCAGCAGATGGGCAGGGGGTGAGAATGAGCAGTTCTTC
CDR3aa: CASRWAGGENEQFF

j_gene: TRBJ1-2
d_gene: TRBD1
abundance: -
v_gene: TRBV28
CDR3nt: TGTGCCAGCAGTCCGCCCGGGACAGGGGGCGCTTATGGCTACACCTTC
CDR3aa: CASSPPGTGGAYGYTF

j_gene: TRBJ2-3
d_gene: -
abundance: -
v_gene: TRBV5-1
CDR3nt: TGCGCCAGCAGCTTACGAGAAGGCACAGATACGCAGTATTTT
CDR3aa: CASSLREGTDTQYF

j_gene: TRBJ2-7
d_gene: TRBD1
abundance: -
v_gene: TRBV15
CDR3nt: TGTGCCACCAGCAGGGCATCCTCCCACGGGACAGGGCAGACCTACGAGCAGTACTTC
CDR3aa: CATSRASSHGTGQTYEQYF

j_gene: TRBJ1-2
d_gene: TRBD1
abundance: -
v_gene: TRBV4-1
CDR3nt: TGCGCCAGCAGCCCGACCGACAGGGAGTATGGCTACACCTTC
CDR3aa: CASSPTDREYGYTF

j_gene: TRBJ2-7
d_gene: -
abundance: -
v_gene: TRBV10-3
CDR3nt: TGTGCCATCAGTGAATATAAGGAGTCCTACGAGCAGTACTTC
CDR3aa: CAISEYKESYEQYF

j_gene: TRBJ1-2
d_gene: -
abundance: -
v_gene: TRBV7-9
CDR3nt: TGTGCCAGCAGCCAAACAGGGTTGGGTAACTATGGCTACACCTTC
CDR3aa: CASSQTGLGNYGYTF